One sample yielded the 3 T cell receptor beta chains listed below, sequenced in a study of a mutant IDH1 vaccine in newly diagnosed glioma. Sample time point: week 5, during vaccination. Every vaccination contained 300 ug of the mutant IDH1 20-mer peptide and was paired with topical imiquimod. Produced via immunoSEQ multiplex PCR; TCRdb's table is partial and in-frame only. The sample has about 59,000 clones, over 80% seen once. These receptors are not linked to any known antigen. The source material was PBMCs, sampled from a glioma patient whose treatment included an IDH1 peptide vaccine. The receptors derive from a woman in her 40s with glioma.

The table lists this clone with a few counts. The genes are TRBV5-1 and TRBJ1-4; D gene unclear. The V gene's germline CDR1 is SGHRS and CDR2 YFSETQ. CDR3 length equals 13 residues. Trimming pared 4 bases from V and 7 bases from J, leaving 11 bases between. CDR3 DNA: TGCGCCAGCAGCGCCTGGGGTGGTGAAAAACTGTTTTTT. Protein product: CASSAWGGEKLFF.

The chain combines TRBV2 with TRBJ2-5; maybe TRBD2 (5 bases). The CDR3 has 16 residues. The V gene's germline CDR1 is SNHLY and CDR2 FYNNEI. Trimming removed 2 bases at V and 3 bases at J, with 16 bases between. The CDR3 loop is CASSERRGASKETQYF. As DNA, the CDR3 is TGTGCCAGCAGTGAACGTCGGGGAGCCAGTAAAGAGACCCAGTACTTC.

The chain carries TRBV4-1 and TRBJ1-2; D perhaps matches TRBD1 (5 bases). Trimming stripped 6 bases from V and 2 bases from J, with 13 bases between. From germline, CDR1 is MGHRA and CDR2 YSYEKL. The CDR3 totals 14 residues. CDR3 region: CASRLPGTNYGYTF. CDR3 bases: TGCGCCAGCAGACTCCCTGGGACCAACTATGGCTACACCTTC.